The 21 T cell receptor beta chains reported below all come from one sample, sequenced in a study of blood T cell repertoires in COVID-19. Using immunoSEQ multiplex PCR, the repertoire was profiled, and TCRdb retains in-frame clones only, with some absent. Of about 440,000 clones listed, roughly 88% were seen once; the top ten hold 0.55% to 0.75%. The material sequenced was PBMCs or T cells enriched from blood (not recorded which). The source is a man in his late teens or twenties who had recovered from COVID-19.

The rearrangement uses TRBV28 and TRBJ1-2, with D possibly matching TRBD1 (6 bases). The CDR3 is 13 amino acids. Germline assignment: CDR1 MDHEN and CDR2 SYDVKM. V was clipped by 5 bases and J by 11 bases, with 18 bases between them. The CDR3 loop reads CASSLRGPVLYTF. The CDR3 DNA reads TGTGCCAGCAGTCTCAGGGGCCCCGTCCTTTACACCTTC.

V usage is TRBV2 and J usage is TRBJ1-2, with TRBD1 matching over 10 bases. This CDR3 is built from 16 residues. The germline CDR1 and CDR2 sequences are SNHLY and FYNNEI. J gave up 0 bases and V 3 bases, and 4 bases lay outside the gene matches. Written as DNA, the CDR3 is TGTGCCAGCAGTGACCCCGGACAGGGGGCTAACTATGGCTACACCTTC. It encodes CASSDPGQGANYGYTF.

The V gene is TRBV6-5, the J gene TRBJ1-5; 8 bases line up with TRBD1. Germline values: CDR1 MNHEY, CDR2 SVGAGI. CDR3 length equals 14 residues. Germline trimming cut 6 bases from V and 6 bases from J; bases unmatched to any gene: 7. CDR3 amino acids: CASSRTGGGQPQHF. CDR3 DNA: TGTGCCAGCAGCCGAACAGGGGGAGGTCAGCCCCAGCATTTT.

J is TRBJ1-2 and V is TRBV3-1 (or the pseudogene TRBV3-2); D is uncertain. The V end lost 1 base, the J end lost 8 bases, and 14 bases lay between the germline ends. Germline V gene lookup returns CDR1 LGHDT and CDR2 YNNKEL (reference sequence). The CDR3 runs 14 residues. CDR3 residues: CASSQATRLGGYTF. The CDR3 nucleotides are TGTGCCAGCAGCCAAGCCACCCGGCTCGGGGGCTACACCTTC.

The chain links TRBV19 to TRBJ1-5, with a weak D call TRBD1 (5 bases). Trimming pared 7 bases from V and 7 bases from J, leaving 17 bases between. Germline V lookup: CDR1 LNHDA, CDR2 SQIVND (reference sequence). The length of the CDR3 is 14 residues. The CDR3 reads CASKAGVGGQPQHF. In nucleotides, the CDR3 is TGTGCCAGTAAGGCGGGTGTGGGGGGGCAGCCCCAGCATTTT.

The chain couples TRBV11-2 to TRBJ1-2; D is unclear. CDR1 SGHAT and CDR2 FQNNGV come from the germline V gene. V gave up 5 bases and J gave up 3 bases, with 13 bases separating them. The CDR3 covers 14 residues. The CDR3 region is CASSRPGSDYGYTF. CDR3 nucleotide sequence: TGTGCCAGCAGCCGCCCCGGGTCAGACTATGGCTACACCTTC.

V gene TRBV5-1 combines with J gene TRBJ2-2, with D possibly matching TRBD1 (6 bases). The CDR3 consists of 14 residues. V was shortened by 7 bases and J by 4 bases, with 14 bases between the two germline ends. Germline V gene data show CDR1 as SGHRS and CDR2 as YFSETQ. CDR3 bases: TGCGCCAGCTCCCAACAGGGCAGCACCGGGGAGCTGTTTTTT. Translated: CASSQQGSTGELFF.

The gene calls are TRBV19 and TRBJ2-7; D is uncertain. The germline gives CDR1 LNHDA, CDR2 SQIVND (reference sequence). This CDR3 has 11 residues. V lost 5 bases and J 6 bases, leaving 8 bases between the germline ends. CDR3 sequence: CASSDGGEQYF. The CDR3 nucleotides read TGTGCCAGTAGTGACGGCGGCGAGCAGTACTTC.

This chain connects TRBV18 to TRBJ1-2, with D uncertain. V was clipped by 8 bases and J by 0 bases, with 13 bases between them. Per germline, CDR1 KGHSH and CDR2 LQKENI. The CDR3 extends over 14 amino acids. The CDR3 reads CASTSSIANYGYTF. The DNA of the CDR3 is TGTGCCAGCACGTCCTCGATAGCTAACTATGGCTACACCTTC.

The chain joins TRBV4-1 to TRBJ1-5, with a possible D match to TRBD1 (6 bases). Deletions cut 3 bases from V and 3 bases from J, with 9 bases between. CDR3 length: 14 amino acids. Germline values: CDR1 MGHRA, CDR2 YSYEKL. The CDR3 reads CASSQGTINQPQHF. DNA of the CDR3: TGCGCCAGCAGCCAGGGGACAATCAATCAGCCCCAGCATTTT.

The chain links TRBV19 to TRBJ1-2; D is perhaps TRBD1 (5 bases). With 3 bases removed from V and 4 bases from J, the gap between germline ends came to 15 bases. The CDR3 covers 15 residues. Germline lookup yields CDR1 LNHDA and CDR2 SQIVND (reference sequence). CDR3: CASSMGQTRGYGYTF. CDR3 in DNA: TGTGCCAGTAGTATGGGGCAGACTAGGGGCTATGGCTACACCTTC.

The chain carries TRBV15 and TRBJ1-2; D is perhaps TRBD1 (6 bases). Looked up from germline, CDR1 is LNHNV and CDR2 is YYDKDF (reference sequence). The CDR3 loop spans 15 amino acids. Trimming stripped 3 bases from V and 5 bases from J, with 16 bases between. CDR3 bases: TGTGCCACCAGCAGTGATCGAGGACAGACTTATGGCTACACCTTC. It encodes CATSSDRGQTYGYTF.

Concerning this clone itself: At the DNA level, this CDR3 is encoded by other sequences in the same sample as well. The gene calls are TRBV27 and TRBJ2-2, with D possibly matching TRBD1 (5 bases). Germline loops: CDR1 MNHEY, CDR2 SMNVEV (reference sequence). Trimming took 5 bases from V and 0 from J, leaving 10 bases between them. The CDR3 totals 15 residues. For the CDR3, the DNA is TGTGCCAGCAGTCTGGGGCAGCCGAACACCGGGGAGCTGTTTTTT. As protein: CASSLGQPNTGELFF.

The chain joins TRBV30 to TRBJ2-3, with TRBD1 matching 7 bases. The V gene end was trimmed by 2 bases and the J gene end by 3 bases; junction bases not matched to a gene: 14. The CDR3 has 17 residues. The V gene's germline CDR1 is GTSNPN and CDR2 SVGIG (reference sequence). This chain's CDR3 is CAWSSGPRDRITDTQYF. CDR3 coding DNA: TGTGCCTGGAGTTCGGGCCCCCGGGACAGAATAACAGATACGCAGTATTTT.

This chain joins TRBV6-9 and TRBJ2-2, with D unresolved. The CDR3 is 13 amino acids. V lost 3 bases to trimming and J lost 7 bases, with 9 bases between them. Germline CDR1 reads MNHGY; CDR2 reads SVAAGI. The CDR3 here is CASSYLDVGELFF. Written as DNA, the CDR3 is TGTGCCAGCAGTTACCTAGACGTCGGGGAGCTGTTTTTT.

Of note for this clone: At one end, the junction sequence differs from germline, possibly due to a read error. The chain links TRBV30 to TRBJ1-1, with TRBD1 identical over 8 bases. The germline CDR1 and CDR2 sequences are GTSNPN and SVGIG (reference sequence). The CDR3 covers 10 residues. The CDR3 DNA reads as TGTGCCTGGGACAGGGGCTACGCCGTTTTT. This encodes CAWDRGYAVF.

The V gene is TRBV30, the J gene TRBJ1-1; D not certain. Per the germline V gene, CDR1 is GTSNPN and CDR2 is SVGIG (reference sequence). Trimming stripped 0 bases from V and 2 bases from J, with 7 bases between. CDR3 length: 13 residues. CDR3 residues: CAWSVLENTEAFF. The DNA of the CDR3 is TGTGCCTGGAGTGTACTTGAAAACACTGAAGCTTTCTTT.

The chain uses TRBV20-1 and TRBJ2-1, with D possibly matching TRBD2 (6 bases). CDR1 and CDR2 from the germline V gene are DFQATT and SNEGSKA (reference sequence). V was clipped by 5 bases and J by 6 bases, with 8 bases between them. This CDR3 spans 11 amino acids. The CDR3 bases are TGCAGTGCTCAGCGGGCCAATGAGCAGTTCTTC. Its protein product is CSAQRANEQFF.

V is TRBV27 and J is TRBJ2-7; 9 positions match TRBD1. V dropped 5 bases and J dropped 4; count of bases not matched to a gene: 3. This CDR3 has 13 residues. From germline, CDR1 is MNHEY and CDR2 SMNVEV (reference sequence). This chain's CDR3 is CASSKGQGYEQYF. The CDR3 DNA is TGTGCCAGCAGTAAAGGACAGGGGTACGAGCAGTACTTC.

The chain carries TRBV11-2 and TRBJ2-7, with D unclear. CDR3 size: 15 residues. Germline V CDR1 and CDR2: SGHAT, FQNNGV. Trimming shortened V by 5 bases and J by 2 bases, and 16 bases separated the two germline ends. The CDR3 region is CASSLLDPNAYEQYF. The CDR3 DNA reads TGTGCCAGCAGCCTACTCGATCCGAACGCCTACGAGCAGTACTTC. The full variable domain, rest sourced from reference TRBV11-2 and TRBJ2-7, is EAGVAQSPRYKIIEKRQSVAFWCNPISGHATLYWYQQILGQGPKLLIQFQNNGVVDDSQLPKDRFSAERLKGVDSTLKIQPAKLEDSAVYLCASSLLDPNAYEQYFGPGTRLTVT.

The chain carries TRBV5-1 and TRBJ1-2, with unresolved D. The CDR3 spans 14 residues. Germline-derived CDR1 and CDR2 are SGHRS and YFSETQ. V was cut by 4 bases and J by 4 bases, with 14 bases left in between. The CDR3 DNA reads TGCGCCAGCAGCGTAGATTACAGCTCCTATGGCTACACCTTC. It specifies CASSVDYSSYGYTF.